The clone carrying this T cell receptor beta chain was picked up one time. The entry originates in a study of cytomegalovirus exposure and HLA in healthy donors. Libraries were prepared by immunoSEQ multiplex PCR; TCRdb keeps only in-frame clonotypes and omits some of them. The sample carries tens of thousands of clones, 93% recorded once. The CDR3 totals 13 residues. V shed 3 bases and J shed 2 bases, with 8 bases lying between them. Germline assignment: CDR1 SGDLS and CDR2 YYNGEE. The sample consisted of PBMCs. This TCR was sampled from a woman aged 18 to 35 in good health and CMV-seronegative. J is TRBJ2-5 and V is TRBV9; D possibly corresponds to TRBD2 (5 bases). CDR3: CASSGTLQETQYF. CDR3 in DNA: TGTGCCAGCAGCGGGACTTTACAAGAGACCCAGTACTTC.